The 18 T cell receptor beta chains below come from one sample, sequenced in a study of cytomegalovirus exposure and HLA in healthy donors. The PCR employed 60 Vbeta primers together with 13 Jbeta primers. Clones were sequenced by immunoSEQ multiplex PCR, and TCRdb holds only the in-frame ones, with some missing. The sample lists about 98,000 clones; 70% to 90% were seen once. Sequenced: PBMCs. All receptors come from a middle-aged man in good health and CMV-seronegative.

This chain links TRBV9 with TRBJ2-7; TRBD1 matches 10 bases. The CDR3 has 14 amino acids. V shed 3 bases and J 3 bases; nucleotides not matched to a gene: 3. Germline CDR1 SGDLS, CDR2 YYNGEE. The CDR3 region has the DNA TGTGCCAGCAGCGCGGGGACAGGGGACTACGAGCAGTACTTC. Its protein is CASSAGTGDYEQYF.

Only one count was recorded for this clone. The CDR3 coding sequence is TGTGCCAGCAGTAGCAGATCTAGCACAGATACGCAGTATTTT. As protein: CASSSRSSTDTQYF. This chain connects TRBV9 to TRBJ2-3, with D hard to call. V lost 5 bases and J lost 0, with 10 bases in between. CDR1 is SGDLS and CDR2 is YYNGEE in the germline V gene. The CDR3 consists of 14 residues. Combining the CDR3 with reference TRBV9 and TRBJ2-3 gives the whole variable domain DSGVTQTPKHLITATGQRVTLRCSPRSGDLSVYWYQQSLDQGLQFLIQYYNGEERAKGNILERFSAQQFPDLHSELNLSSLELGDSALYFCASSSRSSTDTQYFGPGTRLTVL.

The chain combines TRBV5-1 with TRBJ2-3; TRBD2 matches 13 bases. The CDR3 length is 17 residues. Trimming at V came to 0 bases and at J to 4 bases, leaving 5 bases not matched to a gene. CDR1 is SGHRS, CDR2 YFSETQ, per germline. DNA of the CDR3: TGCGCCAGCAGCTTGGTACTAGCGGGGGGGCGCGCAGATACGCAGTATTTT. Translating it yields CASSLVLAGGRADTQYF. Complete variable domain (other parts from reference TRBV5-1 and TRBJ2-3): KAGVTQTPRYLIKTRGQQVTLSCSPISGHRSVSWYQQTPGQGLQFLFEYFSETQRNKGNFPGRFSGRQFSNSRSEMNVSTLELGDSALYLCASSLVLAGGRADTQYFGPGTRLTVL.

The genes are TRBV4-1 and TRBJ2-1; 10 nucleotides agree with TRBD1. CDR1 MGHRA and CDR2 YSYEKL come from the germline V gene. The CDR3 contains 15 residues. With 0 bases clipped from V and 4 bases from J, the junction kept 0 bases outside the gene matches. CDR3 coding DNA: TGCGCCAGCAGCCAAGAGGGACAGGGGTACAATGAGCAGTTCTTC. It encodes CASSQEGQGYNEQFF.

The V gene is TRBV7-3, the J gene TRBJ1-2; 8 nucleotides match TRBD1. Trimming removed 4 bases from V and 2 bases from J; junction bases left unmatched: 3. The CDR3 contains 14 residues. CDR1 is SGHTA, CDR2 FQGTGA, per germline. The CDR3 sequence is CASSSRTGNYGYTF. The CDR3 coding sequence is TGTGCCAGCAGCTCCCGGACAGGGAACTATGGCTACACCTTC.

As for this clone: Its ends do not fully match the called genes, so a read error is possible. The chain couples TRBV7-2 to TRBJ2-5; 8 bases match TRBD2. Germline lookup yields CDR1 SGHTA and CDR2 FQGNSA. The CDR3 spans 15 residues. The chain's CDR3 is CASNLLAEVQETQYF. The CDR3 DNA reads TGTGCCAGCAACTTACTAGCGGAGGTCCAAGAGACCCAGTACTTC.

The CDR3 reads CASSEQGNQPQHF. In DNA form, the CDR3 reads TGTGCCAGCAGTGAACAGGGCAATCAGCCCCAGCATTTT. V usage is TRBV6-4 and J usage is TRBJ1-5, with a possible D match to TRBD1 (5 bases). Trimming stripped 3 bases from V and 2 bases from J, with 5 bases between. Germline lookup yields CDR1 MRHNA and CDR2 SNTAGT. This CDR3 has 13 residues.

V usage is TRBV7-9 and J usage is TRBJ1-5; TRBD1 agrees at 10 bases. V dropped 4 bases and J dropped 3; count of bases not matched to a gene: 3. CDR3 length: 15 amino acids. CDR1 and CDR2 (germline): SEHNR, FQNEAQ (reference sequence). The CDR3 reads CASSSTGGVNQPQHF. CDR3 in DNA: TGTGCCAGCAGCTCGACAGGGGGCGTCAATCAGCCCCAGCATTTT.

The CDR3 loop reads CASSLAEGTEAFF. The CDR3, as DNA: TGTGCCAGCAGCCTTGCAGAGGGAACTGAAGCTTTCTTT. The genes are TRBV7-3 and TRBJ1-1; D remains ambiguous. V lost 5 bases, J lost 5 bases, and 12 bases lay in between. The CDR3 length is 13 residues. Germline V gene lookup returns CDR1 SGHTA and CDR2 FQGTGA.

V is TRBV4-1 and J is TRBJ2-5; 8 nucleotides agree with TRBD1. The CDR3 consists of 15 residues. Trimming at V came to 3 bases and at J to 1 base, leaving 4 bases not matched to a gene. Germline CDR1 and CDR2: MGHRA and YSYEKL. The CDR3 coding sequence is TGCGCCAGCAGCCAGATAACAGGGGGCCAAGAGACCCAGTACTTC. Its translation: CASSQITGGQETQYF.

The rearrangement links TRBV19 to TRBJ1-2, with D maybe TRBD1 (5 bases). The CDR3 extends over 15 amino acids. The V end lost 6 bases, the J end lost 4 bases, and 18 bases lay between the germline ends. Germline V gives CDR1 LNHDA, CDR2 SQIVND (reference sequence). CDR3 sequence reads: CASRNDGGTSYGYTF. CDR3 DNA sequence: TGTGCCAGTAGGAACGACGGGGGAACTTCCTATGGCTACACCTTC.

V is TRBV6-5 and J is TRBJ2-2; TRBD1 matches 10 bases. CDR3 length: 14 residues. Per the germline V gene, CDR1 is MNHEY and CDR2 is SVGAGI. V was clipped by 5 bases and J by 5 bases; unmatched bases: 2. Here the CDR3 reads CASSRTGGTGELFF. The CDR3 nucleotides read TGTGCCAGCAGTAGGACAGGGGGGACCGGGGAGCTGTTTTTT.

The chain employs TRBV21-1 and TRBJ2-7; the D call in the table, TRBD2, was not verified against the DNA. TRBV21-1 is shown as a pseudogene. CDR3 length: 15 amino acids. In DNA, the CDR3 is TGTGCCAGCGGGGGGGGGTGGTCAGGGCCCGACGAGCAGTACTTC. This gives the protein CASGGGWSGPDEQYF.

This rearrangement joins TRBV6-6 to TRBJ1-4; 7 nucleotides match TRBD1. The CDR3 contains 15 residues. The V gene end was trimmed by 0 bases and the J gene end by 5 bases; junction bases not matched to a gene: 3. The germline V gene encodes CDR1 MNHNY and CDR2 SVGAGI (reference sequence). CDR3 coding DNA: TGTGCCAGCAGTTACTCAGGGGGCGAGAATGAAAAACTGTTTTTT. Its protein product is CASSYSGGENEKLFF.

The chain couples TRBV6-4 to TRBJ2-3; D gene uncertain. Germline-derived CDR1 and CDR2 are MRHNA and SNTAGT. The CDR3 runs 13 residues. V lost 2 bases to trimming and J lost 3 bases, with 6 bases between them. CDR3 in amino acids: CASSDTITDTQYF. The CDR3 DNA follows: TGTGCCAGCAGTGACACTATAACAGATACGCAGTATTTT.

This clone was counted a single time. This chain uses TRBV12-5 with TRBJ1-1; 7 nucleotides agree with TRBD1. Trimming at V came to 6 bases and at J to 0 bases, leaving 4 bases not matched to a gene. This CDR3 region has 14 residues. Germline CDR1 and CDR2: LGHNT and FRNRAP. The CDR3, as DNA: TGTGCTAGTGGCCCAGGGGGATTGAACACTGAAGCTTTCTTT. Protein product: CASGPGGLNTEAFF.

This chain connects TRBV2 to TRBJ2-1, with a tentative D call TRBD2 (5 bases). V lost 2 bases and J lost 0, with 14 bases in between. Germline assignment: CDR1 SNHLY and CDR2 FYNNEI. The CDR3 is made up of 17 amino acids. CDR3 protein: CASSERSGGSSYNEQFF. The DNA of the CDR3 is TGTGCCAGCAGTGAACGGAGCGGTGGTAGCTCCTACAATGAGCAGTTCTTC.

V and J are TRBV7-3 and TRBJ2-1; TRBD1 matches at 7 bases. Per the germline V gene, CDR1 is SGHTA and CDR2 is FQGTGA. With 5 bases clipped from V and 1 base from J, the junction kept 5 bases outside the gene matches. This CDR3 contains 15 residues. CDR3 loop: CASSARTGSYNEQFF. CDR3 bases: TGTGCCAGCAGCGCCCGGACAGGATCCTACAATGAGCAGTTCTTC.